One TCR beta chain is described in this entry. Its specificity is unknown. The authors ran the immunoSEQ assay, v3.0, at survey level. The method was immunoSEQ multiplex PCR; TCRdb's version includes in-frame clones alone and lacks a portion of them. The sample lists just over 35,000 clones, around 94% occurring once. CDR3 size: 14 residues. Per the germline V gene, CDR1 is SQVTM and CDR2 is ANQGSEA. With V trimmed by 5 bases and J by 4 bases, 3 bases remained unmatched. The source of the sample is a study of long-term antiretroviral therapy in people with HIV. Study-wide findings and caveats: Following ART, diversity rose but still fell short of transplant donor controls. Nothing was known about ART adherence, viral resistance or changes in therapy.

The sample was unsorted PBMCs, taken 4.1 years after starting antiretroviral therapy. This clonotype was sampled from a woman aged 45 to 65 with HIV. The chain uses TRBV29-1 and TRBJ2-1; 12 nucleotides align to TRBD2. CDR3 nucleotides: TGCAGCGTTCCCGGACTAGCGGGGTACAATGAGCAGTTCTTC. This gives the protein CSVPGLAGYNEQFF.